The clone carrying this T cell receptor beta chain was observed at least ten times. Its antigen remains unidentified. These data are taken from a study of metastatic and nonmetastatic thyroid tumors. Whole-study context: Patients with malignant and benign thyroid disease provided blood and tumor or nodule tissue, whose repertoires were compared.

Broader study findings: Patients with malignant thyroid tumors reportedly had significantly higher TCR beta diversity than those with benign nodules, in blood and tumor.

Patients were all untreated before their thyroid surgery. TCRdb re-processed the PCR reads through MiXCR. The sample contains tens of thousands of clones, roughly 15% of which appear only once. The CDR3 spans 15 residues. V was clipped by 0 bases and J by 4 bases, with 12 bases between them. Germline CDR1 MGHRA, CDR2 YSYEKL. The J gene is TRBJ1-2, the V gene TRBV4-1; no clear D. Material for sequencing was tumor tissue. The TCR was taken from a female donor with papillary thyroid cancer or a benign thyroid nodule (not recorded which). Some clones in this sample may be carry-over from other donors' samples. The CDR3 nucleotides read TGCGCCAGCAGCCAAGATCGGGCAGCTCGCTATGGCTACACCTTC. Translating it yields CASSQDRAARYGYTF.